Shown below are 11 T cell receptor beta chains from a single sample sequenced in a study of CD8 T cells in ankylosing spondylitis. Broader study findings: What seemed typical of ankylosing spondylitis blood was a TCR beta motif built from about 8 highly homologous variants.

These TCRs are of unknown antigen specificity. TCRdb reprocessed the 5' RACE reads with MiXCR, giving one entry per CDR3 protein. The table has around 220,000 distinct CDR3 sequences, around 19% seen once. Sequencing was done on a sample of blood, either unsorted or a sorted T cell fraction (not recorded which). These receptors were taken from a male donor with ankylosing spondylitis.

This clonotype showed up just a few times. V and J are TRBV27 and TRBJ2-2, with TRBD2 as a possible D gene (5 bases). CDR1 is MNHEY, CDR2 SMNVEV, per germline (reference sequence). The CDR3 is made up of 15 amino acids. The germline V and J ends were trimmed by 1 base and 3 bases, with 9 bases remaining between them. The CDR3 reads CASSLYRGDTGELFF. The CDR3 nucleotides are TGTGCCAGCAGTTTATATCGGGGAGACACCGGGGAGCTGTTTTTT.

The chain carries TRBV12-3 or TRBV12-4 and TRBJ1-5, with 7 bases lining up with TRBD1. J lost 5 bases, V lost 8 bases, and 6 bases had no gene match. The CDR3 sequence is 13 residues long. The DNA for the CDR3 is TGTGCCAGCGGACAGGCGGACGATCAGCCCCAGCATTTT. Amino acid sequence: CASGQADDQPQHF.

This clonotype was observed a few times. The chain carries TRBV9 and TRBJ2-2; 12 bases map to TRBD2. The CDR3 is 19 amino acids. Trimming at V came to 7 bases and at J to 5 bases, leaving 18 bases not matched to a gene. Germline V gene data show CDR1 as SGDLS and CDR2 as YYNGEE. CDR3 nucleotides: TGTGCCAGCTCTCCGGGGCTAGCGGGAGGGCCCTCGGGGACCGGGGAGCTGTTTTTT. The encoded protein is CASSPGLAGGPSGTGELFF.

The CDR3: CASSTPGQGAGELFF. CDR3 sequence (DNA): TGTGCCAGCAGCACACCGGGACAGGGGGCCGGGGAGCTGTTTTTT. This chain connects TRBV5-5 to TRBJ2-2; 11 bases map to TRBD1. The germline gives CDR1 SGHKS, CDR2 YYEKEE (reference sequence). The CDR3 is 15 amino acids. Losses at the gene ends were 4 bases for V and 6 bases for J; bases not matched to a gene: 5.

This clonotype was found a few times. The chain combines TRBV11-1 with TRBJ2-5; the match to TRBD1 covers 7 bases. Germline lookup yields CDR1 SGHAT and CDR2 FQDESV (reference sequence). Losses at the gene ends were 4 bases for V and 0 bases for J; bases not matched to a gene: 14. The CDR3 is 18 amino acids. Here the CDR3 DNA reads TGTGCCAGCAGCTCCCCACGGCTCAGGGGGATGTACCAAGAGACCCAGTACTTC. It is translated as CASSSPRLRGMYQETQYF.

This clonotype was observed a handful of times. The V and J genes are TRBV21-1 and TRBJ1-5; the D call in the table, TRBD1, was not verified against the DNA. TRBV21-1 is noted as a pseudogene. There are 17 residues in the CDR3. The CDR3 DNA reads TGTGCCAGCAGCCCACAGGGGGCCGTACAAAGCAATCAGCCCCAGCATTTT. As protein: CASSPQGAVQSNQPQHF.

This clonotype has just a few counts. V is TRBV27 and J is TRBJ2-7; D uncertain. V was clipped by 8 bases and J by 4 bases, with 12 bases between them. The CDR3 has 12 amino acids. The germline V gene encodes CDR1 MNHEY and CDR2 SMNVEV (reference sequence). The CDR3 region has the DNA TGTGCCAGCGGGTCAGTAGCTTACGAGCAGTACTTC. Its translation is CASGSVAYEQYF.

The gene calls are TRBV14 and TRBJ2-7, with a possible D match to TRBD1 (6 bases). V was clipped by 8 bases and J by 0 bases, with 11 bases between them. The CDR3 totals 13 residues. The germline gives CDR1 SGHDN, CDR2 FVKESK. The CDR3 DNA reads TGTGCCAGCGGGGACACCATCTCCTACGAGCAGTACTTC. It is translated as CASGDTISYEQYF.

The chain employs TRBV4-1 and TRBJ2-7, with D possibly matching TRBD1 (5 bases). V was clipped by 0 bases and J by 1 base, with 13 bases between them. CDR3 length: 16 amino acids. CDR1 is MGHRA, CDR2 YSYEKL, per germline. The CDR3 here is CASSQDTAGLSYEQYF. The CDR3 coding sequence is TGCGCCAGCAGCCAAGATACGGCAGGGCTATCCTACGAGCAGTACTTC.

There are a few counts of this clonotype. The V and J genes are TRBV6-5 and TRBJ2-2, with 7 bases fitting TRBD1. Germline V gene sequence: CDR1 MNHEY, CDR2 SVGAGI. The V and J ends lost 2 bases and 4 bases, in that order; junction bases with no gene match: 7. CDR3 size: 16 residues. The CDR3 sequence: CASSYLQGVSTGELFF. In DNA form, the CDR3 reads TGTGCCAGCAGTTACCTGCAGGGGGTTAGCACCGGGGAGCTGTTTTTT.

V usage is TRBV12-3 or TRBV12-4 and J usage is TRBJ1-6; TRBD1 matches at 10 bases. CDR3 length: 15 residues. V lost 5 bases, J lost 6 bases, and 4 bases stayed unmatched. CDR3 amino acids: CASSTDRGLNSPLHF. The CDR3 DNA sequence: TGTGCCAGCAGTACCGACAGGGGGCTTAATTCACCCCTCCACTTT.